The clone carrying this T cell receptor beta chain was observed a handful of times. As yet, its antigen is unknown. This sample was taken from a study of T-cell memory formation after mild COVID-19. The study's findings and limits: Among CD4+ contracting clones, most were CM and EM, and CD8+ ones EMRA. Whereas later expanders leaned CD4+, clones contracting day 15 to 85 showed a balanced CD4/CD8 makeup.

A 5'RACE reaction primed in the constant segment made cDNA libraries of TCR alpha and TCR beta, and these carried sample barcodes and UMIs. TCRdb reprocessed the 5' RACE reads with MiXCR, giving one entry per CDR3 protein. The sample holds about 190,000 distinct CDR3 sequences, about 21% seen once. Germline CDR1 reads DFQATT; CDR2 reads SNEGSKA (reference sequence). Trimming removed 2 bases from V and 2 bases from J, with 16 bases in between. The CDR3 extends over 15 amino acids. The specimen sequenced was PBMCs or a T cell subset sorted from them (not recorded which). The receptor's source is an adult woman who had mild COVID-19 (a few samples of this study predate the infection). Cell type and time point are not known. This rearrangement joins TRBV20-1 to TRBJ2-7; the D is unclear. The CDR3 coding sequence is TGCAGTGCTAGACCCCTCCCCCCAGGAGCCTACGAGCAGTACTTC. This sequence encodes CSARPLPPGAYEQYF.